This T cell receptor beta chain appears in the sequencing data of a study of cytomegalovirus exposure and HLA in healthy donors. The study's findings and limits: With high specificity and sensitivity, the classifier reportedly diagnosed cytomegalovirus status.

This clone was detected a few times. Its antigen remains unidentified. The CDR3 is 15 amino acids. V shed 7 bases and J 7 bases; nucleotides not matched to a gene: 12. Looked up from germline, CDR1 is MNHNY and CDR2 is SVGAGI (reference sequence). PCR involved 60 Vbeta and 13 Jbeta primers. Profiling relied on immunoSEQ multiplex PCR, and the TCRdb table lists in-frame clones only, not all of them. The repertoire holds approximately 38,000 clones, with 66% as singletons. The sequenced sample consisted of PBMCs. This TCR was recovered from a man aged 45-65 years in good health and CMV-seropositive. The rearrangement joins TRBV6-6 to TRBJ2-5, with 10 nucleotides matching TRBD2. The CDR3, as DNA: TGTGCCAGCACCAGCGGGGGGGCCCTCGAGGGGACCCAGTACTTC. Translating gives CASTSGGALEGTQYF.